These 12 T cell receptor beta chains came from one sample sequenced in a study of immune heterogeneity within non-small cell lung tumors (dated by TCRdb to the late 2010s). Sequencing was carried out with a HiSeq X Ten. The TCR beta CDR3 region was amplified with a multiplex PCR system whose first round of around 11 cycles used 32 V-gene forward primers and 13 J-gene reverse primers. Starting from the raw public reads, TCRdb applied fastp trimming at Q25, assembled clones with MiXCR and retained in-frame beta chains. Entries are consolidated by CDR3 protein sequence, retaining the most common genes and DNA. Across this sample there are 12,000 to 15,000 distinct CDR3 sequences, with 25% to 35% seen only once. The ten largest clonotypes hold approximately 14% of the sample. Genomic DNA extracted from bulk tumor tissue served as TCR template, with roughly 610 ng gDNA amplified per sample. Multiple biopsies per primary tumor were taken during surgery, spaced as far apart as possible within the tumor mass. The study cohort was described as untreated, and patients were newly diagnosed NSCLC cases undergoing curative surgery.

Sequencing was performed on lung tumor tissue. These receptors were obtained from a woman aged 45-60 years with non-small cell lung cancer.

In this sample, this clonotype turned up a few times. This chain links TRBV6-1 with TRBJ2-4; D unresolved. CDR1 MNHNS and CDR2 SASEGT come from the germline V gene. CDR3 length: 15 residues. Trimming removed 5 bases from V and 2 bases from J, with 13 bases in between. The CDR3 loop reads CASSSQMGTKNIQYF. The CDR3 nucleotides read TGTGCCAGCAGTTCGCAAATGGGGACCAAAAACATTCAGTACTTC.

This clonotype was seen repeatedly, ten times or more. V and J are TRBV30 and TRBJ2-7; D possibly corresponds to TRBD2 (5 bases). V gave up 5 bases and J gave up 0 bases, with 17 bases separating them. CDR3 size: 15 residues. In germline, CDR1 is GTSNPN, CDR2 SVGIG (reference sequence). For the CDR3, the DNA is TGTGCCTGGGAGGATGGGCGGGCCCTCTCCTACGAGCAGTACTTC. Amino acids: CAWEDGRALSYEQYF.

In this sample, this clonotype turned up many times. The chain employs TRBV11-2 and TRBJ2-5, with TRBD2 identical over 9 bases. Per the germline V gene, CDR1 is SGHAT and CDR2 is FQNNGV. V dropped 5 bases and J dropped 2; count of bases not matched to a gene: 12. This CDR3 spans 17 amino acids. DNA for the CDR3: TGTGCCAGCAGCCATGGGCCTAGCGGGACCCCTCAAGAGACCCAGTACTTC. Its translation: CASSHGPSGTPQETQYF.

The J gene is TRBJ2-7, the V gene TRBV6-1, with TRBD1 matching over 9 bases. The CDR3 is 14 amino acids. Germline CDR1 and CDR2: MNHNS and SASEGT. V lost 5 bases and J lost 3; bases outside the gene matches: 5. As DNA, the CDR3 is TGTGCCAGCAGTTCCCGGGACAGGGACTACGAGCAGTACTTC. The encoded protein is CASSSRDRDYEQYF.

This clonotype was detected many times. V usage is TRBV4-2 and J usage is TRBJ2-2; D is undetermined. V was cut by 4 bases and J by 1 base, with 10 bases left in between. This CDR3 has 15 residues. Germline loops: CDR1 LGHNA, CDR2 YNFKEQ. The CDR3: CASSPVPVNTGELFF. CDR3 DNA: TGTGCCAGCAGCCCTGTTCCCGTGAACACCGGGGAGCTGTTTTTT.

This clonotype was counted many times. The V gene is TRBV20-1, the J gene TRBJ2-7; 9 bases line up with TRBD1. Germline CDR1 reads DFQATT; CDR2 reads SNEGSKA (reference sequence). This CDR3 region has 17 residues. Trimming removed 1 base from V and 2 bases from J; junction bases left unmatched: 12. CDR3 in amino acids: CSARGNPGTGYPYEQYF. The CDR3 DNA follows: TGCAGTGCTAGAGGGAACCCCGGGACAGGGTATCCCTACGAGCAGTACTTC.

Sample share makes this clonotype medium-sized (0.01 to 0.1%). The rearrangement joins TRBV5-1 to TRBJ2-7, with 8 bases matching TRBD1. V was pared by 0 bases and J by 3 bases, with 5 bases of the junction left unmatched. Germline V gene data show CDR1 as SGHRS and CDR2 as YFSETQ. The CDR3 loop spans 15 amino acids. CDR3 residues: CASSLGGDRSYEQYF. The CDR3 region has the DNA TGCGCCAGCAGCTTGGGTGGGGACAGGAGCTACGAGCAGTACTTC.

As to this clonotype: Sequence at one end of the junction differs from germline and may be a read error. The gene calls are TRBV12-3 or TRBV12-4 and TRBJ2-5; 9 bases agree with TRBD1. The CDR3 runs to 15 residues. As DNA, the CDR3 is TGTGTCAGCAGCCCCGGACAGGGGATCCAAGAGACCCAGTACTTC. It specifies CVSSPGQGIQETQYF.

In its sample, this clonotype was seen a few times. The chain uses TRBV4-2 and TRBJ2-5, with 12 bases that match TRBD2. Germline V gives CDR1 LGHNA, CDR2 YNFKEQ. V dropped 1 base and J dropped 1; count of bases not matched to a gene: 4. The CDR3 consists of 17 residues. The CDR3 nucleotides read TGTGCCAGCAGCCAAGGCTCTAGCGGGAGGGGCCAAGAGACCCAGTACTTC. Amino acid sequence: CASSQGSSGRGQETQYF.

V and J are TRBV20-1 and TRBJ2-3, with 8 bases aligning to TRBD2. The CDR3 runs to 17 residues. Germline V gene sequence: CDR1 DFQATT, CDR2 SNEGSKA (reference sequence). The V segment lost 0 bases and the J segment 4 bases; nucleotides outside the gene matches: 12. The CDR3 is CSARDQGAGVPSDTQYF. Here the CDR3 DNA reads TGCAGTGCTAGAGATCAAGGAGCGGGAGTACCCTCAGATACGCAGTATTTT.

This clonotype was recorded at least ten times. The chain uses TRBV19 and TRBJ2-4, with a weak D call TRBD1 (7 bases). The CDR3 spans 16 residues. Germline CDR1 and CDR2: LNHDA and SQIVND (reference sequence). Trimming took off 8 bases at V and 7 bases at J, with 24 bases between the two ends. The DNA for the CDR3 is TGTGCCAGTTCCTTTCAACACAGGGGAGGATTCAACATTCAGTACTTC. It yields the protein CASSFQHRGGFNIQYF. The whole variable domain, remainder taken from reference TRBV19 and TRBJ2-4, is DGGITQSPKYLFRKEGQNVTLSCEQNLNHDAMYWYRQDPGQGLRLIYYSQIVNDFQKGDIAEGYSVSREKKESFPLTVTSAQKNPTAFYLCASSFQHRGGFNIQYFGAGTRLSVL.

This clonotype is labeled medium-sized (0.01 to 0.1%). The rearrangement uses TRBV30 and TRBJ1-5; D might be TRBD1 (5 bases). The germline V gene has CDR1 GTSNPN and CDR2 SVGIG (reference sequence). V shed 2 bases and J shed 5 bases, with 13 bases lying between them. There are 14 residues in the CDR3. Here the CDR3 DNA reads TGTGCCTGGAGTTTCACCCAAGGGGATCAGCCCCAGCATTTT. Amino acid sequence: CAWSFTQGDQPQHF.